This T cell receptor beta chain was sequenced in a study of Graves' ophthalmopathy and Graves' hyperthyroidism. At the level of the study: Hyperthyroidism showing no ophthalmopathy within 18 months of follow-up was stable.

RNA served as the template for amplifying TCR beta CDR3 regions. HTBI primers were employed in first-round RT-PCR, then a second-round multiplex PCR followed. Via MiXCR, TCRdb re-called the multiplex PCR reads, giving one row per CDR3 protein. This sample has about 590,000 distinct CDR3 sequences, with just under 40% found just once. Whole-study results and caveats: The majority of expanded thyroid clonotypes above 0.001 frequency also occurred in blood.

Concerning this clonotype: Its antigen is not identified.

Hyperthyroidism cases were recent diagnoses of under 2 months' duration in people aged 18 to 65. Other autoimmune diseases, uncontrolled infections, pregnancy and lactation each led to patient exclusion. The CDR3 is 12 amino acids. The ends were cut back, 7 bases at V and 2 bases at J, with 12 bases in the middle. The germline CDR1 and CDR2 sequences are SQVTM and ANQGSEA. The clonotype was recovered from an adult man with Graves' hyperthyroidism. Specimen: peripheral blood or thyroid tissue (not recorded which). The chain employs TRBV29-1 and TRBJ2-7; D is perhaps TRBD1 (6 bases). The CDR3 bases are TGCAGCGGTGGGGGCGGAACCTACGAGCAGTACTTC. It yields the protein CSGGGGTYEQYF.